This TCR beta chain is drawn from a study of lymphopenia after photon versus proton radiotherapy. TCRdb's table, derived via immunoSEQ multiplex PCR, lists solely in-frame clones and lacks some. Among approximately 65,000 clones, approximately 90% were seen once, and the ten largest hold less than 3.5%. The CDR3 totals 12 residues. The germline gives CDR1 LNHDA, CDR2 SQIVND (reference sequence). The V end lost 6 bases, the J end lost 3 bases, and 7 bases lay between the germline ends. The rearrangement links TRBV19 to TRBJ2-3; D call uncertain. This TCR was recovered from a woman in her 70s with pancreatic cancer. The specimen was peripheral blood, collected from a patient treated with photon-based radiotherapy. The chain's CDR3 is CASSPGTDTQYF. CDR3 nucleotide sequence: TGTGCCAGTAGCCCTGGGACAGATACGCAGTATTTT.